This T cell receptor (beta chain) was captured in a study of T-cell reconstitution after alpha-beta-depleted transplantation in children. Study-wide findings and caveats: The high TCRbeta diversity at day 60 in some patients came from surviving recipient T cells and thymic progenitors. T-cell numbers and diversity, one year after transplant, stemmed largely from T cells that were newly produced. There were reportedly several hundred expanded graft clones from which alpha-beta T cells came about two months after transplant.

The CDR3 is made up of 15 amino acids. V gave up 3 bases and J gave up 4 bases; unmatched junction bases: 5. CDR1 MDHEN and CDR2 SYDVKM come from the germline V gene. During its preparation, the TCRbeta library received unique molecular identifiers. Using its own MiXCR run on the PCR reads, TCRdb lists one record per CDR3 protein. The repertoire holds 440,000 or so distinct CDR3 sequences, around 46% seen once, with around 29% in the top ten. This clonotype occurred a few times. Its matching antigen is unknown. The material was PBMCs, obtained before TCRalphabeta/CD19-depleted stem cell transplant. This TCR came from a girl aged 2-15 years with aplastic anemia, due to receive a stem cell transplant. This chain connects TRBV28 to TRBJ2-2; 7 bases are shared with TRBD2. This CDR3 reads CASSLASGFTGELFF. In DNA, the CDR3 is TGTGCCAGCAGTTTGGCTAGCGGCTTCACCGGGGAGCTGTTTTTT. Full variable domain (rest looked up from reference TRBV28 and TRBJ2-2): DVKVTQSSRYLVKRTGEKVFLECVQDMDHENMFWYRQDPGLGLRLIYFSYDVKMKEKGDIPEGYSVSREKKERFSLILESASTNQTSMYLCASSLASGFTGELFFGEGSRLTVL.